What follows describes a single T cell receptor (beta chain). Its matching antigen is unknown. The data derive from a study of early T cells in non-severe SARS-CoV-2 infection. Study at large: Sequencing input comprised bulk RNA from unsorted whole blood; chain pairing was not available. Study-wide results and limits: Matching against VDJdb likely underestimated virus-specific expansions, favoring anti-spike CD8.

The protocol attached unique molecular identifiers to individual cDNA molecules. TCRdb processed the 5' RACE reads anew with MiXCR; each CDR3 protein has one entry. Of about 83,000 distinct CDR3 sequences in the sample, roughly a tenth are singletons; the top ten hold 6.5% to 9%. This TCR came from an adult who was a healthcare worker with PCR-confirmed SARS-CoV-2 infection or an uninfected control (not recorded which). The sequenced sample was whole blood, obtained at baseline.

DNA of the CDR3: TGTGCCAGCAGCAAAGTGGACATTTGGGAAAAACTGTTTTTT. Translating gives CASSKVDIWEKLFF. The chain is built from TRBV7-8 and TRBJ1-4; D perhaps matches TRBD1 (5 bases). In germline, CDR1 is SGHVS, CDR2 FQNEAQ. The CDR3 consists of 14 residues. Trimming removed 5 bases at V and 8 bases at J, with 15 bases between.